This T cell receptor beta chain was documented in a study of T cell responses to AZD1222 COVID-19 vaccine. Findings and caveats of the study: Most donors were white British and more were female, and clonal diversity was possibly underestimated. The study reported that nearly half of spike-specific TCRs target unmutated variant regions.

Sequencing was performed with immunoSEQ multiplex PCR; in TCRdb, only in-frame clones are kept and a portion is missing. Of about 170,000 clones in the sample, approximately 86% are singletons; the top ten hold about 3%. The sample holds a few counts of this clone. Its antigen is unidentified. CDR1 is SGHRS, CDR2 YFSETQ, per germline. The CDR3 consists of 14 residues. The J segment lost 0 bases and the V segment lost 7 bases, leaving 5 bases of the junction unmatched. The chain combines TRBV5-1 with TRBJ1-2; 8 bases agree with TRBD1. This material consisted of peripheral blood, taken on day 0 of AZD1222 vaccination. This receptor was taken from an adult in good health. CDR3 protein: CASGDRGANYGYTF. The CDR3, as DNA: TGCGCCAGCGGCGACAGGGGAGCTAACTATGGCTACACCTTC.